One sample yielded the 20 T cell receptor beta chains listed below, sequenced in a study of PD-1 blockade in classical Hodgkin lymphoma. Relapse was seen in all patients after autologous stem cell transplantation, and brentuximab vedotin exposure was variable. Sequencing was performed with immunoSEQ multiplex PCR; in TCRdb, only in-frame clones are kept and a portion is missing. The data show around 19,000 clones, 73% seen once. Source: peripheral blood mononuclear cells (PBMCs), taken before the second cycle of nivolumab. These TCRs come from a human donor with classical Hodgkin lymphoma.

V and J are TRBV5-1 and TRBJ2-6; TRBD2 matches at 12 bases. Germline V gives CDR1 SGHRS, CDR2 YFSETQ. The CDR3 runs to 19 residues. V lost 2 bases, J lost 0 bases, and 6 bases stayed unmatched. CDR3 sequence: CASSFRTSGMSSGANVLTF. The CDR3 region has the DNA TGCGCCAGCAGCTTCCGGACTAGCGGGATGAGCTCTGGGGCCAACGTCCTGACTTTC. Looking up the rest from reference TRBV5-1 and TRBJ2-6 gives the full variable domain: KAGVTQTPRYLIKTRGQQVTLSCSPISGHRSVSWYQQTPGQGLQFLFEYFSETQRNKGNFPGRFSGRQFSNSRSEMNVSTLELGDSALYLCASSFRTSGMSSGANVLTFGAGSRLTVL.

This chain joins TRBV6-6 and TRBJ1-1, with D possibly TRBD1 on 5 matching bases. CDR1 is MNHNY, CDR2 SVGAGI, per germline (reference sequence). There are 14 residues in the CDR3. Deletions cut 2 bases from V and 4 bases from J, with 11 bases between. The CDR3 DNA reads TGTGCCAGCAGTTACCTGCAGGGTGGCACTGAAGCTTTCTTT. Amino acid sequence: CASSYLQGGTEAFF.

This clone was observed a few times. This chain links TRBV18 with TRBJ1-5, with D possibly matching TRBD1 (5 bases). Trimming pared 5 bases from V and 0 bases from J, leaving 11 bases between. CDR3 length equals 15 residues. Germline V gene lookup returns CDR1 KGHSH and CDR2 LQKENI. The chain's CDR3 is CASSAQGVSNQPQHF. DNA of the CDR3: TGTGCCAGCTCAGCCCAGGGTGTTAGCAATCAGCCCCAGCATTTT.

The chain links TRBV9 to TRBJ1-3; no clear D. CDR3 length: 17 residues. From germline, CDR1 is SGDLS and CDR2 YYNGEE. V lost 0 bases to trimming and J lost 0 bases, with 13 bases between them. The DNA for the CDR3 is TGTGCCAGCAGCGTAGGTCACACAAGCAGCTCTGGAAACACCATATATTTT. This gives the protein CASSVGHTSSSGNTIYF. The variable domain in full, with the rest retrieved from reference TRBV9 and TRBJ1-3, is DSGVTQTPKHLITATGQRVTLRCSPRSGDLSVYWYQQSLDQGLQFLIQYYNGEERAKGNILERFSAQQFPDLHSELNLSSLELGDSALYFCASSVGHTSSSGNTIYFGEGSWLTVV.

The genes are TRBV5-4 and TRBJ2-7, with 10 bases matching TRBD2. In germline, CDR1 is SGHNT, CDR2 YYREEE (reference sequence). CDR3 length equals 16 residues. V lost 0 bases to trimming and J lost 5 bases; unmatched junction nucleotides: 8. The CDR3: CASSLAAGGHFHEQYF. The CDR3 DNA follows: TGTGCCAGCAGCTTGGCAGCGGGAGGGCACTTCCACGAGCAGTACTTC.

The chain employs TRBV5-4 and TRBJ1-3; D is unclear. This CDR3 has 14 amino acids. V lost 0 bases to trimming and J lost 0 bases, with 4 bases between them. The germline CDR1 and CDR2 sequences are SGHNT and YYREEE (reference sequence). CDR3 sequence: CASSLVYSGNTIYF. CDR3 sequence (DNA): TGTGCCAGCAGCTTGGTATACTCTGGAAACACCATATATTTT. Full variable domain (remainder filled in from reference TRBV5-4 and TRBJ1-3): ETGVTQSPTHLIKTRGQQVTLRCSSQSGHNTVSWYQQALGQGPQFIFQYYREEENGRGNFPPRFSGLQFPNYSSELNVNALELDDSALYLCASSLVYSGNTIYFGEGSWLTVV.

The chain couples TRBV2 to TRBJ1-1, with D unresolved. The CDR3 covers 11 residues. V lost 3 bases, J lost 11 bases, and 10 bases lay in between. Germline CDR1 reads SNHLY; CDR2 reads FYNNEI. CDR3 in amino acids: CASSEALMAFF. Here the CDR3 DNA reads TGTGCCAGCAGTGAGGCCCTGATGGCTTTCTTT.

This clone was found a few times. The chain couples TRBV19 to TRBJ2-1; 9 bases align to TRBD2. CDR3 size: 15 residues. Looked up from germline, CDR1 is LNHDA and CDR2 is SQIVND (reference sequence). The V segment lost 3 bases and the J segment 6 bases; nucleotides outside the gene matches: 6. Written as DNA, the CDR3 is TGTGCCAGTAGTATCCTGACTAGCGGACGCAATGAGCAGTTCTTC. Amino acids: CASSILTSGRNEQFF. The whole variable domain, filled in from reference TRBV19 and TRBJ2-1, reads DGGITQSPKYLFRKEGQNVTLSCEQNLNHDAMYWYRQDPGQGLRLIYYSQIVNDFQKGDIAEGYSVSREKKESFPLTVTSAQKNPTAFYLCASSILTSGRNEQFFGPGTRLTVL.

This clone occurred a few times. This sequence joins TRBV6-5 and TRBJ1-2; D might be TRBD1 (5 bases). The CDR3 spans 13 residues. Germline-derived CDR1 and CDR2 are MNHEY and SVGAGI. Trimming removed 8 bases at V and 7 bases at J, with 17 bases between. This chain's CDR3 is CASRAPPGGGYTF. CDR3 coding DNA: TGTGCCAGCCGGGCACCTCCGGGGGGTGGCTACACCTTC.

The chain is built from TRBV6-6 and TRBJ1-6; D remains unclear. V shed 7 bases and J shed 7 bases, with 17 bases lying between them. CDR1 and CDR2 (germline): MNHNY, SVGAGI (reference sequence). The CDR3 spans 15 residues. This chain's CDR3 is CASKRHREDNSPLHF. CDR3 bases: TGTGCCAGCAAAAGACACCGGGAGGACAATTCACCCCTCCACTTT.

V gene TRBV29-1 combines with J gene TRBJ1-1; D perhaps matches TRBD1 (6 bases). CDR3 length: 12 residues. CDR1 SQVTM and CDR2 ANQGSEA come from the germline V gene. The V end lost 7 bases, the J end lost 3 bases, and 12 bases lay between the germline ends. The CDR3 loop reads CSAGGADTEAFF. The CDR3 DNA sequence: TGCAGCGCGGGGGGGGCGGACACTGAAGCTTTCTTT.

The gene calls are TRBV6-1 and TRBJ1-5, with a tentative D call TRBD1 (5 bases). This CDR3 comprises 15 residues. Looked up from germline, CDR1 is MNHNS and CDR2 is SASEGT. Trimming removed 6 bases from V and 5 bases from J, with 17 bases in between. The chain's CDR3 is CASRDSPTAYQPQHF. In DNA, the CDR3 is TGTGCCAGCAGAGACAGCCCGACAGCCTATCAGCCCCAGCATTTT.

This chain joins TRBV4-2 and TRBJ1-4, with D tentatively TRBD1 (5 bases). This CDR3 has 17 amino acids. Trimming cost V 0 bases and J 7 bases, with 18 bases left between them. Germline CDR1 reads LGHNA; CDR2 reads YNFKEQ. CDR3 sequence reads: CASSQDRDSGVGEKLFF. The DNA of the CDR3 is TGTGCCAGCAGCCAAGATCGGGACTCCGGGGTCGGTGAAAAACTGTTTTTT.

The V and J genes are TRBV5-4 and TRBJ1-1; D is possibly TRBD1 (5 bases). In germline, CDR1 is SGHNT, CDR2 YYREEE (reference sequence). This CDR3 has 15 residues. V was clipped by 4 bases and J by 5 bases, with 18 bases between them. The chain's CDR3 is CASSLGRGGYTEAFF. Written as DNA, the CDR3 is TGTGCCAGCAGCCTGGGGCGGGGCGGTTATACTGAAGCTTTCTTT.

The V and J genes are TRBV10-3 and TRBJ1-1, with a possible D match to TRBD1 (6 bases). CDR1 is ENHRY, CDR2 SYGVKD, per germline. V dropped 2 bases and J dropped 2 bases, with 9 bases sitting between them. The CDR3 is 14 residues long. CDR3 DNA sequence: TGTGCCATCAGTGAGCGAGGGGGAAACACTGAAGCTTTCTTT. Protein product: CAISERGGNTEAFF.

This clone was counted a single time. V gene TRBV20-1 combines with J gene TRBJ2-7; perhaps TRBD2 as D (5 bases). This CDR3 is 11 amino acids long. V was shortened by 6 bases and J by 2 bases, with 8 bases between the two germline ends. Germline V lookup: CDR1 DFQATT, CDR2 SNEGSKA (reference sequence). The CDR3 is CSASGAYEQYF. CDR3 DNA: TGCAGTGCGAGCGGTGCCTACGAGCAGTACTTC.

The table lists this clone with a few counts. The genes are TRBV7-9 and TRBJ2-1; 12 nucleotides agree with TRBD2. Germline V gives CDR1 SEHNR, CDR2 FQNEAQ (reference sequence). This CDR3 spans 16 amino acids. J gave up 4 bases and V 5 bases, and 6 bases lay outside the gene matches. CDR3 nucleotide sequence: TGTGCCAGCAGCCCGAGGACTAGCGGGAAATACAATGAGCAGTTCTTC. Protein product: CASSPRTSGKYNEQFF.

Written as DNA, the CDR3 is TGTGCCAGCAGCCCAAAAGACCCGTATAGCAATCAGCCCCAGCATTTT. This sequence encodes CASSPKDPYSNQPQHF. The chain joins TRBV25-1 to TRBJ1-5; D unresolved. CDR1 is MGHDK and CDR2 is SYGVNS in the germline V gene. V dropped 6 bases and J dropped 0 bases, with 15 bases sitting between them. The CDR3 totals 16 residues.

The chain employs TRBV19 and TRBJ2-7; D possibly uses TRBD1 or TRBD2 (5 bases each). There are 14 residues in the CDR3. CDR1 and CDR2 from the germline V gene are LNHDA and SQIVND (reference sequence). V was trimmed by 6 bases and J by 5 bases, leaving 17 bases between them. In DNA form, the CDR3 reads TGTGCCAGTAGCCCCGGGACGGTTCTTCACGAGCAGTACTTC. This sequence encodes CASSPGTVLHEQYF.

The V and J genes are TRBV7-8 and TRBJ1-1; maybe TRBD1 (5 bases). The length of the CDR3 is 15 residues. Trimming left V 3 bases short and J 4 bases short, with 15 bases between. CDR1 is SGHVS and CDR2 is FQNEAQ in the germline V gene. In nucleotides, the CDR3 is TGTGCCAGCAGCTTGGGCTCCCTTGGGGGCACTGAAGCTTTCTTT. It translates to CASSLGSLGGTEAFF.